This T cell receptor beta chain was sequenced in a study of blood T cell repertoires in COVID-19. Study-level information: Samples taken during acute and convalescent COVID-19 were collected in the United States, Italy and Spain. In each case, the material was cDNA or gDNA derived from T cells, B-cell-depleted T cells, or PBMCs.

The CDR3 runs 16 residues. The V and J ends lost 0 bases and 8 bases, in that order; junction bases with no gene match: 10. The germline V gene has CDR1 SGDLS and CDR2 YYNGEE. TCRdb's table, derived via immunoSEQ multiplex PCR, lists solely in-frame clones and lacks some. The data show 50,000 to 60,000 clones, 81% seen once. This receptor was identified in an elderly woman with COVID-19, enrolled during active disease. This chain joins TRBV9 and TRBJ2-1; 8 bases agree with TRBD2. Specimen: peripheral blood. In DNA, the CDR3 is TGTGCCAGCAGCGTAGCGTCGGGAGGGCCTAGCGATGAGCAGTTCTTC. Residues: CASSVASGGPSDEQFF. Filled out from reference TRBV9 and TRBJ2-1, the complete variable domain reads DSGVTQTPKHLITATGQRVTLRCSPRSGDLSVYWYQQSLDQGLQFLIQYYNGEERAKGNILERFSAQQFPDLHSELNLSSLELGDSALYFCASSVASGGPSDEQFFGPGTRLTVL.